These T cell receptor beta chains were read from a single sample in a study of regulatory and conventional T cells in RAG deficiency. This table comes from immunoSEQ multiplex PCR, and its TCRdb copy is limited to in-frame clones, with some not included. The data contain some 9,000 clones, about 84% of them singletons. These data were also reused for a study on regulatory T cells.

Sequencing input: CD8+ T cells sorted from blood. The receptors here all came from a human donor in good health. Both conserved end residues are part of each CDR3. The D gene is left open where the match is weak. Clone size is stated in some rows and not others, as once, few, many or a class when expanded.

DNA: TGTGCCAGCAGCGGGAGGGGGACCAGCTTTTCCTACGAGCAGTACTTC
CDR3: CASSGRGTSFSYEQYF
D: -
J: TRBJ2-7
V: TRBV5-6
size: large

DNA: TGTGCCAGCAGCCTATACAGCGGTGGCGAGCAGTACTTC
CDR3: CASSLYSGGEQYF
D: -
J: TRBJ2-7
V: TRBV7-6
size: -

DNA: TGTGCCACCAGCAGAGATGGCAGAGGAAAACTGTTTTTT
CDR3: CATSRDGRGKLFF
D: -
J: TRBJ1-4
V: TRBV15
size: -

DNA: TGTGCCAGCAGCCTAACAGGGGCGGAGGATACGCAGTATTTT
CDR3: CASSLTGAEDTQYF
D: TRBD1
J: TRBJ2-3
V: TRBV25-1
size: once

DNA: TGTGCCAGCCGAGCGGGAGGTAGCGATGAGCAGTTCTTC
CDR3: CASRAGGSDEQFF
D: TRBD2
J: TRBJ2-1
V: TRBV19
size: -

DNA: TGTGCCAGCAGCTTAGTCCCGAGGGGGAGTCAGCCCCAGCATTTT
CDR3: CASSLVPRGSQPQHF
D: -
J: TRBJ1-5
V: TRBV7-2
size: medium-sized

DNA: TGTGCCAGCAGTTTACTAACAGGGAACAATGAGCAGTTCTTC
CDR3: CASSLLTGNNEQFF
D: -
J: TRBJ2-1
V: TRBV6-1
size: -

DNA: TGTGCCAGCAGTTTAGGGAGTAGCTCCTACGAGCAGTACTTC
CDR3: CASSLGSSSYEQYF
D: -
J: TRBJ2-7
V: TRBV27
size: -

DNA: TGTGCCAGCAGCCAAGGGATGGGGGAAGGTGCCTATAATTCACCCCTCCACTTT
CDR3: CASSQGMGEGAYNSPLHF
D: -
J: TRBJ1-6
V: TRBV14
size: -

DNA: TGTGCCAGCAGCTTCCCACAGGAAGACGTAACTTCTGGAAACACCATATATTTT
CDR3: CASSFPQEDVTSGNTIYF
D: -
J: TRBJ1-3
V: TRBV7-9
size: -

DNA: TGTGCCAGCAGCTTAGCAGGGTCGACAACAGATACGCAGTATTTT
CDR3: CASSLAGSTTDTQYF
D: -
J: TRBJ2-3
V: TRBV7-9
size: -

DNA: TGTGCCAGCAGCTTGGGGGCAGGGAGCCAGCCCCAGCATTTT
CDR3: CASSLGAGSQPQHF
D: -
J: TRBJ1-5
V: TRBV5-6
size: -

DNA: TGTGCCAGCAGCTCTCCAGTAATGGGGTTTGCCGACAAAAACATTCAGTACTTC
CDR3: CASSSPVMGFADKNIQYF
D: -
J: TRBJ2-4
V: TRBV7-8
size: -

DNA: TGTGCCAGCAGTTTATTGGGTAACACTGAAGCTTTCTTT
CDR3: CASSLLGNTEAFF
D: -
J: TRBJ1-1
V: TRBV28
size: -

DNA: TGTGCCAGCAGCCCGACGGGCCCTTTGGGAAATTCACCCCTCCACTTT
CDR3: CASSPTGPLGNSPLHF
D: -
J: TRBJ1-6
V: TRBV11-2
size: -

DNA: TGTGCCAGCACGGCAGGCAGAAAAGAGACCCAGTACTTC
CDR3: CASTAGRKETQYF
D: -
J: TRBJ2-5
V: TRBV6-1
size: -

DNA: TGCAGCGTTGAAGGTCTGGGGACAGGGTTTCGGTACGAGCAGTACTTC
CDR3: CSVEGLGTGFRYEQYF
D: TRBD1
J: TRBJ2-7
V: TRBV29-1
size: medium-sized

DNA: TGTGCCAGCAGCGTAGGTACTAGCGGGGGGACCCACAATGAGCAGTTCTTC
CDR3: CASSVGTSGGTHNEQFF
D: TRBD2
J: TRBJ2-1
V: TRBV9
size: -

DNA: TGTGCCAGCAGCTTGGAACTAGCGGGGTCCGTTGTTGAGCAGTTCTTC
CDR3: CASSLELAGSVVEQFF
D: TRBD2
J: TRBJ2-1
V: TRBV5-4
size: -

DNA: TGTGCCACCACGACATGGGGGGACAATGAGCAGTTCTTC
CDR3: CATTTWGDNEQFF
D: -
J: TRBJ2-1
V: TRBV25-1
size: -

DNA: TGTGCTAGTGGTTTGGGCGTAACCTACGAGCAGTACTTC
CDR3: CASGLGVTYEQYF
D: -
J: TRBJ2-7
V: TRBV12-5
size: -

DNA: TGTGCCACCAGCAGCGAACGACAGGGATTAAATGAAAAACTGTTTTTT
CDR3: CATSSERQGLNEKLFF
D: TRBD1
J: TRBJ1-4
V: TRBV15
size: -

DNA: TGTGCCAGTAGTATCGGACAGATGAACACTGAAGCTTTCTTT
CDR3: CASSIGQMNTEAFF
D: -
J: TRBJ1-1
V: TRBV19
size: -

DNA: TGTGCCAGCAGCTTGGGGTACAGGGTTGATGGGGCCAACGTCCTGACTTTC
CDR3: CASSLGYRVDGANVLTF
D: -
J: TRBJ2-6
V: TRBV13
size: -

DNA: TGTGCCATCCTAGAAACTAGCGGGCAGAACACCGGGGAGCTGTTTTTT
CDR3: CAILETSGQNTGELFF
D: TRBD2
J: TRBJ2-2
V: TRBV10-3
size: -

DNA: TGTGCCAGCAGTGAGCCCCCCGGGACAGGGGATGAAAAACTGTTTTTT
CDR3: CASSEPPGTGDEKLFF
D: TRBD1
J: TRBJ1-4
V: TRBV6-1
size: once

DNA: TGTGCCAGCAGTTACTCTTTTTATAGCAATCAGCCCCAGCATTTT
CDR3: CASSYSFYSNQPQHF
D: -
J: TRBJ1-5
V: TRBV6-6
size: once

DNA: TGTGCCAGCAGCTTAATCGGGGAGGGGGCAGGAGATGGCTACACCTTC
CDR3: CASSLIGEGAGDGYTF
D: TRBD1
J: TRBJ1-2
V: TRBV4-2
size: few

DNA: TGTGCCAGCAGCGTAGGGGAGTACTTGAGCTCTGGAAACACCATATATTTT
CDR3: CASSVGEYLSSGNTIYF
D: -
J: TRBJ1-3
V: TRBV9
size: -

DNA: TGTGCCAGCAGTGGGAGGACAGGGGGTTCATCGAACACTGAAGCTTTCTTT
CDR3: CASSGRTGGSSNTEAFF
D: TRBD1
J: TRBJ1-1
V: TRBV27
size: -

DNA: TGTGCCAGCAGTACCTATCGGGGGGGCGCAGATACGCAGTATTTT
CDR3: CASSTYRGGADTQYF
D: TRBD2
J: TRBJ2-3
V: TRBV7-6
size: -

DNA: TGTGCCAGCAGTCCGACAGGGGGCTCAGATACGCAGTATTTT
CDR3: CASSPTGGSDTQYF
D: TRBD1
J: TRBJ2-3
V: TRBV27
size: -

DNA: TGTGCCAGCAGGGCCACGGAAGAGCAGTACTTC
CDR3: CASRATEEQYF
D: -
J: TRBJ2-7
V: TRBV11-3
size: -

DNA: TGTGCCAGCAGCCCGGACAGGGGGCGGGAGACCCAGTACTTC
CDR3: CASSPDRGRETQYF
D: TRBD1
J: TRBJ2-5
V: TRBV7-9
size: -

DNA: TGTGCCAGTAGTAATGGATGGACAGGGGGCTTGGACACCGGGGAGCTGTTTTTT
CDR3: CASSNGWTGGLDTGELFF
D: TRBD1
J: TRBJ2-2
V: TRBV19
size: few

DNA: TGTGCCAGCAGTTTCCGCAGGAGCAATCAGCCCCAGCATTTT
CDR3: CASSFRRSNQPQHF
D: -
J: TRBJ1-5
V: TRBV28
size: few

DNA: TGTGCCAGCAGCTTTGGTGTGGGGGGCGATGGAAACACCATATATTTT
CDR3: CASSFGVGGDGNTIYF
D: -
J: TRBJ1-3
V: TRBV7-8
size: -

DNA: TGTGCCAGCAGCAAGCGGGGGAGCCACAATGAGCAGTTCTTC
CDR3: CASSKRGSHNEQFF
D: TRBD2
J: TRBJ2-1
V: TRBV7-6
size: -

DNA: TGTGCCAGCAGCGACTCCGGGACTTACTACAATGAGCAGTTCTTC
CDR3: CASSDSGTYYNEQFF
D: -
J: TRBJ2-1
V: TRBV9
size: -

DNA: TGTGCCAGCAGTTTTTTTGTGGGTCGTCGGTGGTACGAGCAGTACTTC
CDR3: CASSFFVGRRWYEQYF
D: -
J: TRBJ2-7
V: TRBV28
size: once

DNA: TGTGCCAGTAGTTCGGGAACGGCGAACACTGAAGCTTTCTTT
CDR3: CASSSGTANTEAFF
D: -
J: TRBJ1-1
V: TRBV19
size: once